Presented here are 20 T cell receptor beta chains from one specimen sequenced in a study of blood T cell repertoires in COVID-19. The table came from immunoSEQ multiplex PCR; TCRdb's copy has only in-frame clones and leaves some out. In the table there are some 300,000 clones, around 90% of which are singletons. The specimen was PBMCs or T cells enriched from blood (not recorded which). Source of these receptors: a woman younger than 45 who had recovered from COVID-19.

V is TRBV28 and J is TRBJ2-3; a possible D gene is TRBD2 (5 bases). V shed 6 bases and J shed 4 bases, with 17 bases lying between them. Germline V lookup: CDR1 MDHEN, CDR2 SYDVKM. The CDR3 totals 15 residues. The CDR3 here is CASSLVGVRSDTQYF. CDR3 DNA sequence: TGTGCCAGCAGCCTAGTCGGGGTACGGTCAGATACGCAGTATTTT. Full variable domain (outside the CDR3, taken from reference TRBV28 and TRBJ2-3): DVKVTQSSRYLVKRTGEKVFLECVQDMDHENMFWYRQDPGLGLRLIYFSYDVKMKEKGDIPEGYSVSREKKERFSLILESASTNQTSMYLCASSLVGVRSDTQYFGPGTRLTVL.

The chain uses TRBV7-9 and TRBJ1-4; the match to TRBD1 covers 7 bases. The V gene's germline CDR1 is SEHNR and CDR2 FQNEAQ (reference sequence). V lost 0 bases to trimming and J lost 4 bases; unmatched junction nucleotides: 2. The CDR3 is made up of 15 amino acids. In DNA form, the CDR3 reads TGTGCCAGCAGCTTAGCTGGGACAGTTAATGAAAAACTGTTTTTT. Residues: CASSLAGTVNEKLFF.

The chain carries TRBV6-5 and TRBJ2-5; 9 bases align to TRBD2. Germline loops: CDR1 MNHEY, CDR2 SVGAGI. J was trimmed by 7 bases and V by 6 bases; bases with no gene match: 12. The CDR3 loop spans 15 amino acids. In DNA, the CDR3 is TGTGCCAGCAGCCAACTTCAGGGCGGGGGGGCGACCCAGTACTTC. Translating it yields CASSQLQGGGATQYF.

The chain is built from TRBV15 and TRBJ2-7; 9 bases line up with TRBD1. Germline CDR1 and CDR2: LNHNV and YYDKDF (reference sequence). The CDR3 totals 12 residues. V shed 3 bases, J shed 10 bases, and the junction held 4 bases outside the gene matches. CDR3 amino acids: CATSRGQGSQYF. The CDR3 nucleotides are TGTGCCACCAGCAGGGGACAGGGCTCCCAGTACTTC.

The chain is built from TRBV7-2 and TRBJ1-4; 8 bases align to TRBD1. Trimming took 1 base from V and 6 from J; bases not matched to a gene: 4. The length of the CDR3 is 15 residues. Germline CDR1 is SGHTA and CDR2 is FQGNSA. The CDR3 here is CASSLGGTGDEKLFF. The CDR3 DNA reads as TGTGCCAGCAGCTTAGGGGGGACAGGAGATGAAAAACTGTTTTTT.

The chain links TRBV9 to TRBJ2-1; the match to TRBD2 covers 7 bases. Trimming at V came to 4 bases and at J to 2 bases, leaving 12 bases not matched to a gene. Germline-derived CDR1 and CDR2 are SGDLS and YYNGEE. This CDR3 region has 17 residues. CDR3: CASSTFSGLKPYNEQFF. The DNA for the CDR3 is TGTGCCAGCAGCACGTTCTCGGGACTAAAGCCCTACAATGAGCAGTTCTTC.

V is TRBV24-1 and J is TRBJ2-2; TRBD2 matches 12 bases. Trimming took 7 bases from V and 5 from J; bases not matched to a gene: 7. Germline V gene data show CDR1 as KGHDR and CDR2 as SFDVKD. The CDR3 consists of 16 residues. The CDR3 reads CATSPLTSGGTGELFF. For the CDR3, the DNA is TGTGCCACCAGCCCACTGACTAGCGGGGGAACCGGGGAGCTGTTTTTT.

This clone has only a few counts. The rearrangement uses TRBV28 and TRBJ1-2; D might be TRBD1 (5 bases). The CDR3 length is 12 residues. V dropped 6 bases and J dropped 5 bases, with 10 bases sitting between them. Germline CDR1 reads MDHEN; CDR2 reads SYDVKM. The CDR3 loop reads CASSPGVYGYTF. CDR3 DNA sequence: TGTGCCAGCAGCCCGGGGGTTTATGGCTACACCTTC.

A word on this clone: Compared with germline, one end of the junction differs, possibly owing to a read error. The same CDR3 can be traced to other DNA sequences in this sample. The V call is TRBV5-4, the J call TRBJ2-2; D is unresolved. Per the germline V gene, CDR1 is SGHNT and CDR2 is YYREEE (reference sequence). The CDR3 length is 13 residues. In DNA form, the CDR3 reads TGTGCTAGCAGCCCGTCTATCACCGGGGAGCTGTTTTTT. It is translated as CASSPSITGELFF.

The chain links TRBV5-1 to TRBJ1-4, with D tentatively TRBD1 (6 bases). The CDR3 runs to 15 residues. Germline CDR1 SGHRS, CDR2 YFSETQ. The germline V and J ends were trimmed by 5 bases and 2 bases, with 13 bases remaining between them. The CDR3 nucleotides read TGCGCCAGCAGTAGGCAGACAGGCACTAATGAAAAACTGTTTTTT. Protein product: CASSRQTGTNEKLFF. Full variable domain (remainder filled in from reference TRBV5-1 and TRBJ1-4): KAGVTQTPRYLIKTRGQQVTLSCSPISGHRSVSWYQQTPGQGLQFLFEYFSETQRNKGNFPGRFSGRQFSNSRSEMNVSTLELGDSALYLCASSRQTGTNEKLFFGSGTQLSVL.

The V gene is TRBV11-2, the J gene TRBJ2-3; D gene ambiguous. CDR1 is SGHAT and CDR2 is FQNNGV in the germline V gene. The CDR3 has 13 amino acids. The V gene lost 3 bases and the J gene lost 7 bases, with 11 bases spanning the gap. CDR3 coding DNA: TGTGCCAGCAGCTTTGGGTCTAGGAATACGCAGTATTTT. It encodes CASSFGSRNTQYF. Full variable domain (missing parts from reference TRBV11-2 and TRBJ2-3): EAGVAQSPRYKIIEKRQSVAFWCNPISGHATLYWYQQILGQGPKLLIQFQNNGVVDDSQLPKDRFSAERLKGVDSTLKIQPAKLEDSAVYLCASSFGSRNTQYFGPGTRLTVL.

The chain carries TRBV6-2 or TRBV6-3 and TRBJ1-5, with 8 nucleotides matching TRBD1. There are 15 residues in the CDR3. J lost 7 bases, V lost 5 bases, and 10 bases had no gene match. Germline V gene lookup returns CDR1 MNHEY and CDR2 SVGEGT. The CDR3 DNA sequence: TGTGCCAGCAGTCGATCCCGGGACAGGCTACAGCCCCAGCATTTT. As protein: CASSRSRDRLQPQHF.

The chain combines TRBV2 with TRBJ2-1, with a weak D call TRBD2 (6 bases). The CDR3 is 13 residues long. Looked up from germline, CDR1 is SNHLY and CDR2 is FYNNEI. Trimming removed 4 bases from V and 8 bases from J, with 12 bases in between. The CDR3 is CASSGRVWDEQFF. The CDR3 bases are TGTGCCAGCAGTGGGAGGGTGTGGGATGAGCAGTTCTTC. Supplemented by reference TRBV2 and TRBJ2-1, the full variable domain reads EPEVTQTPSHQVTQMGQEVILRCVPISNHLYFYWYRQILGQKVEFLVSFYNNEISEKSEIFDDQFSVERPDGSNFTLKIRSTKLEDSAMYFCASSGRVWDEQFFGPGTRLTVL.

V gene TRBV7-7 combines with J gene TRBJ2-1, with TRBD2 matching over 8 bases. Germline loops: CDR1 SSHAT, CDR2 FNYEAQ (reference sequence). Trimming cost V 4 bases and J 7 bases; bases outside gene matches: 6. This CDR3 is 14 amino acids long. The DNA of the CDR3 is TGTGCCAGCAGCTCCGGACTAGCTAGGAATGAGCAGTTCTTC. It translates to CASSSGLARNEQFF.

This clone was observed once. This sequence joins TRBV5-1 and TRBJ2-5; TRBD1 might be the D (5 bases). The CDR3 runs to 14 residues. Trimming stripped 0 bases from V and 1 base from J, with 7 bases between. Germline loops: CDR1 SGHRS, CDR2 YFSETQ. The CDR3 loop reads CASSLDRFQETQYF. The CDR3 region has the DNA TGCGCCAGCAGCTTGGACAGGTTCCAAGAGACCCAGTACTTC.

On this clone itself: Other DNA sequences from this sample encode an identical CDR3 as well. V and J are TRBV10-3 and TRBJ1-2; 9 positions agree with TRBD1. Germline CDR1 is ENHRY and CDR2 is SYGVKD. The CDR3 covers 18 residues. V was clipped by 3 bases and J by 2 bases; unmatched bases: 13. The DNA of the CDR3 is TGTGCCATCAGTGAACGGGGACAGGGATTAAGGGGGAACTATGGCTACACCTTC. This gives the protein CAISERGQGLRGNYGYTF.

V and J are TRBV9 and TRBJ1-2; no reliable D call. The CDR3 runs 15 residues. The V end was cut by 4 bases, the J end by 8 bases, with 21 bases between. Germline-derived CDR1 and CDR2 are SGDLS and YYNGEE. This CDR3 is CASSPAGSAGVGYTF. CDR3 DNA: TGTGCCAGCAGCCCCGCCGGGTCTGCCGGCGTCGGCTACACCTTC.

The sample holds a few counts of this clone. The rearrangement links TRBV10-3 to TRBJ1-5, with 8 bases fitting TRBD1. CDR3 length: 14 amino acids. Germline loops: CDR1 ENHRY, CDR2 SYGVKD. Trimming cost V 5 bases and J 7 bases; bases outside gene matches: 7. The CDR3 loop is CAISPGQGEQPQHF. The CDR3 nucleotides are TGTGCCATCAGTCCCGGACAGGGAGAACAGCCCCAGCATTTT.

This CDR3 is CASSMGLGGYTF. CDR3 nucleotides: TGTGCCAGTAGTATGGGGCTCGGAGGCTACACCTTC. The rearrangement uses TRBV19 and TRBJ1-2; possible D gene TRBD1, 5 bases. CDR1 and CDR2 (germline): LNHDA, SQIVND (reference sequence). The CDR3 is 12 amino acids. The V gene lost 3 bases and the J gene lost 8 bases, with 10 bases spanning the gap. The entire variable domain, with the rest obtained from reference TRBV19 and TRBJ1-2, is as follows: DGGITQSPKYLFRKEGQNVTLSCEQNLNHDAMYWYRQDPGQGLRLIYYSQIVNDFQKGDIAEGYSVSREKKESFPLTVTSAQKNPTAFYLCASSMGLGGYTFGSGTRLTVV.

The chain has TRBV19 and TRBJ1-3; no clear D. Deletions cut 7 bases from V and 8 bases from J, with 18 bases between. The CDR3 runs 14 residues. CDR1 and CDR2 from the germline V gene are LNHDA and SQIVND (reference sequence). The CDR3 DNA follows: TGTGCCAGTACCAGGCGTTCCACTGTGGACACCATATATTTT. Its translation: CASTRRSTVDTIYF. The full variable domain, with the rest looked up from reference TRBV19 and TRBJ1-3, is DGGITQSPKYLFRKEGQNVTLSCEQNLNHDAMYWYRQDPGQGLRLIYYSQIVNDFQKGDIAEGYSVSREKKESFPLTVTSAQKNPTAFYLCASTRRSTVDTIYFGEGSWLTVV.